This passage covers 15 T cell receptor beta chains from one sample sequenced in a study of neurological immune-mediated disorders (dated by TCRdb to about 2019). Libraries were built with 5' RACE. The sample was run on an Illumina HiSeq 2500. TCRdb trimmed public reads at Q25 via fastp, called clones via MiXCR and kept in-frame beta chains. CDR3 protein duplicates are merged, each entry listing the most common genes and DNA. For this sample the table gives tens of thousands of distinct CDR3 sequences, of which 11% to 15% were detected only once. The ten largest clones take up 6.5% to 8% of the sample. Sequencing was performed on PBMCs. These receptors were obtained from a woman aged 50 to 60 in good health.

The rearrangement uses TRBV4-2 and TRBJ2-1, with TRBD1 matching 7 bases. Per the germline V gene, CDR1 is LGHNA and CDR2 is YNFKEQ. CDR3 size: 15 residues. Trimming cost V 0 bases and J 2 bases; bases outside gene matches: 1. The CDR3 protein is CASSQEDRTYNEQFF. CDR3 bases: TGTGCCAGCAGCCAAGAGGACAGGACCTACAATGAGCAGTTCTTC.

This clonotype was counted many times. The rearrangement links TRBV15 to TRBJ2-5; 8 bases fit TRBD2. Germline loops: CDR1 LNHNV, CDR2 YYDKDF (reference sequence). J lost 2 bases, V lost 3 bases, and 11 bases had no gene match. The CDR3 consists of 17 residues. CDR3 in DNA: TGTGCCACCAGCAGTCTTTCCGGGACTAGGGTACAAGAGACCCAGTACTTC. It translates to CATSSLSGTRVQETQYF.

This clonotype was counted at least ten times. This chain connects TRBV5-1 to TRBJ2-2, with 11 bases that match TRBD2. V gave up 4 bases and J gave up 5 bases; unmatched junction bases: 4. In germline, CDR1 is SGHRS, CDR2 YFSETQ. The CDR3 extends over 15 amino acids. The CDR3 is CASSQLAGETGELFF. The DNA of the CDR3 is TGCGCCAGCAGCCAACTAGCGGGAGAGACCGGGGAGCTGTTTTTT. The full variable domain, with the rest looked up from reference TRBV5-1 and TRBJ2-2, is KAGVTQTPRYLIKTRGQQVTLSCSPISGHRSVSWYQQTPGQGLQFLFEYFSETQRNKGNFPGRFSGRQFSNSRSEMNVSTLELGDSALYLCASSQLAGETGELFFGEGSRLTVL.

This clonotype came up many times. The chain employs TRBV28 and TRBJ1-6; the match to TRBD1 covers 9 bases. J lost 9 bases, V lost 5 bases, and 8 bases had no gene match. CDR3 length: 15 residues. CDR1 and CDR2 (germline): MDHEN, SYDVKM. CDR3 residues: CASSTRQGGGSPLHF. The CDR3, as DNA: TGTGCCAGCAGTACGCGACAGGGGGGAGGTTCACCCCTCCACTTT.

This clonotype was recorded many times. This chain uses TRBV5-1 with TRBJ2-7; D is perhaps TRBD1 or TRBD2 (5 bases each). V was cut by 2 bases and J by 4 bases, with 13 bases left in between. CDR3 length: 14 residues. Looked up from germline, CDR1 is SGHRS and CDR2 is YFSETQ. The CDR3 spells CASSFRDGGYEQYF. Here the CDR3 DNA reads TGCGCCAGCAGCTTCCGGGACGGCGGGTACGAGCAGTACTTC.

This clonotype was recorded at least ten times. The chain uses TRBV5-1 and TRBJ1-4, with 8 bases fitting TRBD1. The J segment lost 8 bases and the V segment lost 0 bases, leaving 6 bases of the junction unmatched. Germline-derived CDR1 and CDR2 are SGHRS and YFSETQ. This CDR3 comprises 15 residues. In nucleotides, the CDR3 is TGCGCCAGCAGCTTGGGGCAGGGGGCCGGGGAAAAACTGTTTTTT. Translating gives CASSLGQGAGEKLFF.

This clonotype was seen ten or more times. The genes are TRBV20-1 and TRBJ1-4; 8 nucleotides align to TRBD1. The germline V gene has CDR1 DFQATT and CDR2 SNEGSKA (reference sequence). CDR3 length: 12 amino acids. The CDR3 DNA follows: TGCATAGCCAGGGGGCGCTTCGAAAAACTGTTTTTT. This sequence encodes CIARGRFEKLFF.

This clonotype was seen at least ten times. The gene calls are TRBV27 and TRBJ1-1, with D tentatively TRBD1 (5 bases). There are 13 residues in the CDR3. Germline V gene data show CDR1 as MNHEY and CDR2 as SMNVEV (reference sequence). The V and J ends lost 1 base and 8 bases respectively, with 11 bases between them. The CDR3 protein is CASSLLTATEAFF. The CDR3 DNA sequence: TGTGCCAGCAGTTTATTGACAGCGACCGAAGCTTTCTTT.

This clonotype was counted many times. This sequence joins TRBV10-3 and TRBJ2-7, with 8 bases fitting TRBD2. J lost 3 bases, V lost 10 bases, and 14 bases had no gene match. The CDR3 runs to 15 residues. Germline CDR1 ENHRY, CDR2 SYGVKD. CDR3 nucleotides: TGTGCCACTACAAAAGCGGGAGCACCCCTCTACGAGCAGTACTTC. Translation gives CATTKAGAPLYEQYF.

This clonotype was recorded at least ten times. The CDR3 is CASSLGGGRETQYF. The CDR3 nucleotides are TGTGCCAGCAGCTTAGGAGGTGGGAGGGAGACCCAGTACTTC. This chain uses TRBV7-2 with TRBJ2-5; tentatively, D is TRBD2 (6 bases). The CDR3 spans 14 residues. Germline V gives CDR1 SGHTA, CDR2 FQGNSA. V was trimmed by 1 base and J by 5 bases, leaving 11 bases between them.

Ten or more counts support this clonotype. The rearrangement joins TRBV29-1 to TRBJ2-1; D gene ambiguous. The V end lost 4 bases, the J end lost 1 base, and 5 bases lay between the germline ends. There are 12 residues in the CDR3. Germline CDR1 reads SQVTM; CDR2 reads ANQGSEA. CDR3 DNA: TGCAGCGTTGGGGTTTCCTACAATGAGCAGTTCTTC. It yields the protein CSVGVSYNEQFF.

Turning to this clonotype: Because the CDR3 is missing its conserved closing phenylalanine or tryptophan, this is likely a read error. The chain recombines TRBV2 with TRBJ2-1, with D possibly called TRBD1 or TRBD2 (5 bases each). The CDR3 is made up of 15 amino acids. Germline V CDR1 and CDR2: SNHLY, FYNNEI. V was clipped by 9 bases and J by 9 bases, with 24 bases between them. The CDR3 is CARRTGGVIGSEQFL. The CDR3 DNA reads as TGTGCCAGAAGGACTGGGGGAGTAATCGGCTCTGAGCAGTTCCTC.

This clonotype was picked up many times. The rearrangement joins TRBV6-1 to TRBJ2-1; 8 positions match TRBD2. V trimming: 0 bases; J trimming: 8 bases; junction bases outside the gene matches: 6. Germline V lookup: CDR1 MNHNS, CDR2 SASEGT. The CDR3 contains 15 residues. The CDR3 DNA is TGTGCCAGCAGTGAAGCGGGACTAGGCCCGTATGAGCAGTTCTTC. This translates into CASSEAGLGPYEQFF.

This clonotype has a count of ten or more. The rearrangement uses TRBV24-1 and TRBJ2-1, with 7 bases identical to TRBD2. Germline CDR1 and CDR2: KGHDR and SFDVKD. With V trimmed by 7 bases and J by 3 bases, 8 bases remained unmatched. The CDR3 spans 15 residues. The CDR3 DNA reads TGTGCCACCAGCCTGTGGGGGGAGGGCTACAATGAGCAGTTCTTC. This sequence encodes CATSLWGEGYNEQFF.

This clonotype has ten or more counts. The rearrangement joins TRBV7-2 to TRBJ2-3; D is uncertain. The CDR3 contains 13 residues. Germline V gene data show CDR1 as SGHTA and CDR2 as FQGNSA. V lost 1 base, J lost 6 bases, and 8 bases lay in between. The CDR3 bases are TGTGCCAGCAGCTTAGAGATAGGTGATACGCAGTATTTT. Protein product: CASSLEIGDTQYF.